The present T cell receptor beta chain was sequenced within a study of blood T cell repertoires in COVID-19 (dated by TCRdb to 2018 to 2021). For context, the study as a whole: The collaborator samples originated in the United States, Italy and Spain and spanned the acute and convalescent phases of COVID-19. Nearly every sample came with metadata listing a de-identified subject ID, COVID-19 status, age in years and sex. Samples were obtained from the ongoing ImmuneRACE study (first 160 participants) and from over a thousand subjects provided by 6 global collaborators. Where available, HLA class I and class II types were taken from metadata supplied by the sample provider and were not determined by assay-based typing. The dataset comprised deeply sampled blood TCRbeta repertoires from subjects exposed to, actively infected with, or recovered from COVID-19. The repertoires were released in a freely available public database intended as a resource for research on the immune response to SARS-CoV-2. The material from the prospective study consisted of cDNA or gDNA derived from T cells, B-cell-depleted T cells, or PBMCs. Findings and caveats that apply to the study as a whole: The quantity of clinical and demographic metadata differed by source and by participant and was supplied without curation.

TCRbeta CDR3 regions were amplified from genomic DNA by means of the immunoSEQ Assay, a bias-controlled multiplex PCR. The authors processed their data as follows. Nucleated cell counts per sample were estimated from amplification of reference gene primers within the assay. To quantify the absolute abundance of each unique TCRbeta CDR3 rearrangement, sequence reads were collapsed and filtered. For each sample, productive Simpson clonality was calculated as the square root of Simpson's diversity index over productive rearrangements. TCRdb carries this immuneACCESS record with in-frame sequences only. Its versions omit some clonotypes, under half of them owing to an unresolved V gene in the studies checked, with the rest unexplained. V, J and clone size reflect that table, while D and trimming were determined from the DNA. The sample table contains under 75,000 clones; only one count was recorded for 92% of them. The ten largest account for 4.5% to 5.5% of the sample.

The CDR3 goes from the cysteine to the phenylalanine over 16 residues. Of the read, only the CDR3 DNA is kept; its 48 bases are in frame from base 1. CDR1 is given as SGHNT and CDR2 as YYREEE, both from the germline V gene (reference sequence). Compared with germline, V lacks 2 bases and J lacks 4 bases; bases without a gene match: 7. The collaborating institutions used their own protocols to collect whole blood in K2EDTA tubes. For TCRbeta analysis, collaborators shipped samples as frozen whole blood, isolated PBMCs, or DNA extracted from either of those sample types. Points on this clone: Its antigen is unknown. No base-level quality is on record; no much larger clone is a single base apart.

The source is a man aged 45-60 years with active COVID-19. Recombination connected TRBV5-4 to TRBJ2-3, with 10 bases aligning to TRBD2. Sample: peripheral blood. The CDR3 has the sequence CASSFLSGGGPDTQYF. Here is the DNA: TGTGCCAGCAGCTTCCTAAGCGGGGGGGGCCCAGATACGCAGTATTTT.